Below are 23 T cell receptor beta chains sequenced from a single sample in a study of CD8 T cells in ankylosing spondylitis. Notes on the study in general: About 8 highly homologous variants made up a TCR beta motif, and this motif appeared characteristic of ankylosing spondylitis blood.

TCRdb analysed the 5' RACE reads with MiXCR anew, one entry per CDR3 protein. The sample yields approximately 300,000 distinct CDR3 sequences, approximately 8% seen once. For these TCRs, the target antigens are not known. Sequenced material: blood, either unsorted or a sorted T cell fraction (not recorded which). The receptors stem from a male donor with ankylosing spondylitis.

At least ten counts were recorded for this clonotype. The chain couples TRBV9 to TRBJ2-5, with D possibly being TRBD1 or TRBD2 (5 bases each). V was trimmed by 0 bases and J by 2 bases, leaving 11 bases between them. The length of the CDR3 is 15 residues. CDR1 and CDR2 (germline): SGDLS, YYNGEE. CDR3 amino acids: CASSVDPGRQETQYF. The CDR3 nucleotides read TGTGCCAGCAGCGTAGATCCGGGGCGACAAGAGACCCAGTACTTC.

In its sample, this clonotype was seen many times. This rearrangement joins TRBV27 to TRBJ1-5, with TRBD1 matching over 9 bases. V lost 10 bases to trimming and J lost 8 bases; unmatched junction nucleotides: 6. The CDR3 is 12 residues long. Per germline, CDR1 MNHEY and CDR2 SMNVEV (reference sequence). Here the CDR3 DNA reads TGTGCCACCAAGACAGGGGGTAAGCCCCAGCATTTT. This gives the protein CATKTGGKPQHF.

V usage is TRBV28 and J usage is TRBJ1-2; possible D gene TRBD1, 5 bases. The CDR3 loop spans 14 amino acids. Germline V gene data show CDR1 as MDHEN and CDR2 as SYDVKM. Trimming pared 5 bases from V and 4 bases from J, leaving 14 bases between. In nucleotides, the CDR3 is TGTGCCAGCAGTCTTGACAGAACCTCCTATGGCTACACCTTC. Amino acids: CASSLDRTSYGYTF.

The rearrangement links TRBV20-1 to TRBJ2-2; 10 bases are a match to TRBD2. The CDR3 length is 16 residues. The ends lost 0 bases at V and 8 bases at J; junction bases unmatched: 9. CDR1 is DFQATT, CDR2 SNEGSKA, per germline (reference sequence). The CDR3 spells CSARDPASGSGGELFF. The CDR3 DNA reads as TGCAGTGCTAGAGATCCCGCTAGCGGGAGCGGTGGGGAGCTGTTTTTT.

A few counts support this clonotype. The rearrangement uses TRBV7-2 and TRBJ2-7; 7 bases map to TRBD2. The ends lost 6 bases at V and 2 bases at J; junction bases unmatched: 13. CDR3 length equals 16 residues. Germline-derived CDR1 and CDR2 are SGHTA and FQGNSA. Written as DNA, the CDR3 is TGTGCCAGCAGACCCTGGGTTCTAGCGGAGACCTACGAGCAGTACTTC. Its translation is CASRPWVLAETYEQYF. Using reference TRBV7-2 and TRBJ2-7 for the parts outside the CDR3, the full variable domain is GAGVSQSPSNKVTEKGKDVELRCDPISGHTALYWYRQSLGQGLEFLIYFQGNSAPDKSGLPSDRFSAERTGGSVSTLTIQRTQQEDSAVYLCASRPWVLAETYEQYFGPGTRLTVT.

The sample holds a few counts of this clonotype. The CDR3 reads CATKSGSSYNEQFF. DNA for the CDR3: TGTGCCACCAAGAGCGGGAGCTCCTACAATGAGCAGTTCTTC. The genes are TRBV2 and TRBJ2-1; TRBD2 aligns across 8 bases. The length of the CDR3 is 14 residues. Germline assignment: CDR1 SNHLY and CDR2 FYNNEI. V trimming: 10 bases; J trimming: 0 bases; junction bases outside the gene matches: 5.

This clonotype has more than one count but fewer than ten. This chain joins TRBV12-3 or TRBV12-4 and TRBJ1-1, with 7 bases identical to TRBD1. The CDR3 consists of 15 residues. Trimming took 6 bases from V and 4 from J; bases not matched to a gene: 11. The CDR3 protein is CASSGQVGSGTEAFF. The CDR3 DNA reads as TGTGCCAGCAGCGGACAGGTCGGAAGTGGCACTGAAGCTTTCTTT.

The chain recombines TRBV12-3 or TRBV12-4 with TRBJ2-1; 10 bases are a match to TRBD2. The CDR3 has 15 residues. Trimming at V came to 2 bases and at J to 10 bases, leaving 8 bases not matched to a gene. CDR3 amino acids: CASSLILAGDYEQFF. CDR3 bases: TGTGCCAGCAGTTTAATCCTAGCGGGAGACTACGAGCAGTTCTTC.

This clonotype has a handful of counts. The V and J genes are TRBV12-3 or TRBV12-4 and TRBJ2-1, with 13 positions matching TRBD2. CDR3 length: 15 residues. V lost 4 bases and J lost 7; bases outside the gene matches: 4. The CDR3 DNA reads TGTGCCAGCAGTTGGACTAGCGGGAGATCGAATGAGCAGTTCTTC. It codes for CASSWTSGRSNEQFF.

This chain connects TRBV3-1 to TRBJ2-5; 7 bases fit TRBD1. V lost 8 bases and J lost 3; bases outside the gene matches: 15. Germline CDR1 is LGHDT and CDR2 is YNNKEL (reference sequence). There are 16 residues in the CDR3. CDR3 DNA: TGTGCCAGCTCCGACCTATTACAGGGGCTGGAAGAGACCCAGTACTTC. This codes for CASSDLLQGLEETQYF.

This chain connects TRBV29-1 to TRBJ2-3, with a possible D match to TRBD2 (7 bases). Looked up from germline, CDR1 is SQVTM and CDR2 is ANQGSEA. Trimming shortened V by 7 bases and J by 2 bases, and 19 bases separated the two germline ends. There are 15 residues in the CDR3. The CDR3 DNA reads TGCAGCGCCACGCGGGGGCTAGCGAACACAGATACGCAGTATTTT. Amino acids: CSATRGLANTDTQYF.

This clonotype appeared many times. This rearrangement joins TRBV20-1 to TRBJ1-5; D remains ambiguous. V dropped 5 bases and J dropped 3 bases, with 11 bases sitting between them. Per the germline V gene, CDR1 is DFQATT and CDR2 is SNEGSKA (reference sequence). The CDR3 consists of 13 residues. CDR3 in DNA: TGCAGTGCTTGGACCTCTAACAATCAGCCCCAGCATTTT. It is translated as CSAWTSNNQPQHF.

The chain joins TRBV14 to TRBJ1-2; unclear D gene. This CDR3 comprises 12 residues. Germline CDR1 reads SGHDN; CDR2 reads FVKESK. Trimming removed 0 bases from V and 11 bases from J, with 10 bases in between. The CDR3 coding sequence is TGTGCCAGCAGCCAAGATCGTATTCGTTACACCTTC. The encoded protein is CASSQDRIRYTF.

This sequence joins TRBV7-8 and TRBJ2-3; TRBD2 aligns across 11 bases. The CDR3 is 16 residues long. Per germline, CDR1 SGHVS and CDR2 FQNEAQ. The V segment lost 1 base and the J segment 5 bases; nucleotides outside the gene matches: 5. The CDR3 region has the DNA TGTGCCAGCAGCTTAGTTAGCGGACTAGCGGGAGATACGCAGTATTTT. The encoded protein is CASSLVSGLAGDTQYF.

This clonotype has only a few counts. The V gene is TRBV7-2, the J gene TRBJ2-4; no firm D call. The V end lost 2 bases, the J end lost 7 bases, and 9 bases lay between the germline ends. In germline, CDR1 is SGHTA, CDR2 FQGNSA. The CDR3 loop spans 13 amino acids. CDR3: CASSLSRQNIQYF. The CDR3 region has the DNA TGTGCCAGCAGCTTATCGAGGCAGAACATTCAGTACTTC. The variable domain in full, completed from reference TRBV7-2 and TRBJ2-4, reads GAGVSQSPSNKVTEKGKDVELRCDPISGHTALYWYRQSLGQGLEFLIYFQGNSAPDKSGLPSDRFSAERTGGSVSTLTIQRTQQEDSAVYLCASSLSRQNIQYFGAGTRLSVL.

This clonotype has ten or more counts. This chain links TRBV5-1 with TRBJ1-1; D may be TRBD1 (6 bases). CDR3 length: 14 residues. Trimming removed 4 bases at V and 5 bases at J, with 15 bases between. Germline values: CDR1 SGHRS, CDR2 YFSETQ. The CDR3 DNA reads TGCGCCAGCAGCAATGGCAGGGGTCGGACTGAAGCTTTCTTT. This gives the protein CASSNGRGRTEAFF.

This chain uses TRBV20-1 with TRBJ2-1; 10 nucleotides align to TRBD2. This CDR3 is 15 amino acids long. After removal of 5 bases from V and 7 bases from J, the junction contained 11 bases not matched to a gene. Germline values: CDR1 DFQATT, CDR2 SNEGSKA (reference sequence). CDR3 DNA sequence: TGCAGTGCTCCAACGACTAGCGGGTCTCGTAATGAGCAGTTCTTC. Translated: CSAPTTSGSRNEQFF.

This clonotype has a handful of counts. The V and J genes are TRBV29-1 and TRBJ2-3, with a tentative D call TRBD2 (5 bases). The germline V gene encodes CDR1 SQVTM and CDR2 ANQGSEA. The CDR3 spans 12 residues. Trimming took off 3 bases at V and 5 bases at J, with 9 bases between the two ends. The CDR3 spells CSVDFGEDTQYF. For the CDR3, the DNA is TGCAGCGTTGATTTCGGGGAAGATACGCAGTATTTT.

In its sample, this clonotype was seen many times. J is TRBJ2-7 and V is TRBV5-1, with D maybe TRBD2 (5 bases). Germline-derived CDR1 and CDR2 are SGHRS and YFSETQ. This CDR3 has 15 residues. V was clipped by 3 bases and J by 5 bases, with 18 bases between them. The CDR3 here is CASSSEGRNPDEQYF. The CDR3 nucleotides are TGCGCCAGCAGCTCAGAGGGCCGAAATCCCGACGAGCAGTACTTC.

As concerns this clonotype: A read error may account for a junction end that differs from germline. The rearrangement links TRBV7-8 to TRBJ2-4; 8 nucleotides match TRBD2. CDR1 is SGHVS, CDR2 FQNEAQ, per germline. The CDR3 runs 15 residues. CDR3 in DNA: TGTGCCAGCAGCTTAGTGGCGACTAGCGTACTGCCGGAGAGCTTC. It translates to CASSLVATSVLPESF.

This clonotype was recorded a few times. V usage is TRBV6-1 and J usage is TRBJ1-2; 11 nucleotides align to TRBD1. This CDR3 has 14 amino acids. V lost 7 bases and J lost 7; bases outside the gene matches: 8. The germline CDR1 and CDR2 sequences are MNHNS and SASEGT. DNA of the CDR3: TGTGCCAGCACGAAGGGACAGGGGGTTTTTGGCTACACCTTC. Protein product: CASTKGQGVFGYTF.

This clonotype was observed a few times. The chain uses TRBV12-3 or TRBV12-4 and TRBJ2-1; 7 nucleotides line up with TRBD2. CDR3 length: 14 amino acids. The trim removed 6 bases at V and 3 bases at J, leaving 5 bases unmatched. The DNA of the CDR3 is TGTGCCAGCAGCGAAACTAGCGACTACAATGAGCAGTTCTTC. This gives the protein CASSETSDYNEQFF.

The chain uses TRBV5-1 and TRBJ2-7; 8 positions match TRBD1. The germline gives CDR1 SGHRS, CDR2 YFSETQ. J gave up 5 bases and V 3 bases, and 10 bases lay outside the gene matches. The CDR3 has 15 residues. CDR3 DNA: TGCGCCAGCAGCTCACGACAGGGGATCTTCCACGAGCAGTACTTC. As protein: CASSSRQGIFHEQYF. Full variable domain (missing parts from reference TRBV5-1 and TRBJ2-7): KAGVTQTPRYLIKTRGQQVTLSCSPISGHRSVSWYQQTPGQGLQFLFEYFSETQRNKGNFPGRFSGRQFSNSRSEMNVSTLELGDSALYLCASSSRQGIFHEQYFGPGTRLTVT.